Listed below are T cell receptor beta chains from one sample, sequenced in a study of T cell responses to AZD1222 COVID-19 vaccine. TCRdb keeps only in-frame clones here, not all; method: immunoSEQ multiplex PCR. The profile covers about 72,000 clones, with 89% appearing a single time and around 30% taken by the ten largest. The sample was peripheral blood, taken 28 days after the second AZD1222 dose. These receptors were taken from an adult who received the AZD1222 COVID-19 vaccine. Each CDR3 is given with its conserved first and last residue. D genes are given only for firm matches. Where a row states a size, it is once, few, many or the class of an expanded clone; other rows omit it.

D gene	J gene	V gene	clone size	CDR3 protein	CDR3 DNA
.	TRBJ2-5	TRBV4-2	.	CASSQEGGNQETQYF	TGTGCCAGCAGCCAAGAAGGGGGGAACCAAGAGACCCAGTACTTC
TRBD1	TRBJ2-7	TRBV7-2	once	CASRRPGTGDEQYF	TGTGCCAGCAGGCGCCCCGGGACAGGGGACGAGCAGTACTTC
TRBD2	TRBJ2-1	TRBV27	.	CASRRTSGSYSEQFF	TGTGCCAGCAGACGGACTAGCGGGAGTTACAGTGAGCAGTTCTTC
.	TRBJ1-1	TRBV5-1	.	CASSSHRNPLNTEAFF	TGCGCCAGCAGCTCCCACAGGAACCCATTGAACACTGAAGCTTTCTTT
TRBD1	TRBJ1-1	TRBV5-4	.	CASSIDRDTEAFF	TGTGCCAGCAGCATCGACAGGGACACTGAAGCTTTCTTT
.	TRBJ1-4	TRBV7-9	.	CASSYGTFEKLFF	TGTGCCAGCAGCTATGGGACATTTGAAAAACTGTTTTTT
.	TRBJ2-3	TRBV7-3	.	CASSYDRNTQYF	TGTGCCAGCAGCTACGACAGGAATACGCAGTATTTT
.	TRBJ2-7	TRBV5-1	.	CASSRDNSYEQYF	TGCGCCAGCAGCCGGGACAACAGCTACGAGCAGTACTTC
.	TRBJ2-7	TRBV7-9	.	CASSFGITNEQYF	TGTGCCAGCAGCTTCGGGATTACCAACGAGCAGTACTTC
.	TRBJ2-5	TRBV6-1	.	CASSELSQGDGTQYF	TGTGCCAGCAGTGAACTGTCACAGGGCGATGGTACCCAGTACTTC
.	TRBJ2-1	TRBV3-1/TRBV3-2	once	CATLEGNEQFF	TGTGCCACACTCGAGGGGAATGAGCAGTTCTTC
.	TRBJ2-7	TRBV5-1	.	CASSLRAQSGYEQYF	TGCGCCAGCAGCTTGAGGGCGCAGTCCGGATACGAGCAGTACTTC
.	TRBJ2-7	TRBV10-3	.	CAISESKRTADEQYF	TGTGCCATCAGTGAGTCAAAGCGGACAGCGGACGAGCAGTACTTC
TRBD1	TRBJ1-4	TRBV6-5	.	CASSLDRDYKKLFF	TGTGCCAGCAGCCTTGACAGGGACTATAAAAAACTGTTTTTT
.	TRBJ2-3	TRBV7-6	.	CASSLAAGDTQYF	TGTGCCAGCAGCTTGGCGGCGGGAGATACGCAGTATTTT
.	TRBJ2-5	TRBV12-5	.	CASGQTRGQETQYF	TGTGCTAGTGGCCAGACTAGAGGCCAAGAGACCCAGTACTTC
TRBD2	TRBJ2-1	TRBV5-1	.	CASSLGAGGNNEQFF	TGCGCCAGCAGCTTGGGGGCGGGAGGGAACAATGAGCAGTTCTTC
.	TRBJ1-1	TRBV24-1	.	CATSGTDRNTEAFF	TGTGCCACCAGTGGGACTGACAGGAACACTGAAGCTTTCTTT
.	TRBJ1-2	TRBV6-5	once	CASKRDALDYGYTF	TGTGCCAGCAAAAGGGACGCCCTGGACTATGGCTACACCTTC
.	TRBJ1-5	TRBV20-1	.	CSASLGKGQPQHF	TGCAGTGCTAGTTTGGGAAAGGGTCAGCCCCAGCATTTT
TRBD2	TRBJ2-7	TRBV7-2	once	CASSFGGTGGLYEQYF	TGTGCCAGCAGCTTCGGGGGAACGGGAGGGCTATACGAGCAGTACTTC
.	TRBJ2-7	TRBV1	.	CTRRQGSYEQYF	TGCACCAGGCGGCAGGGATCCTACGAGCAGTACTTC
.	TRBJ1-2	TRBV6-5	.	CASSYSGDGYTF	TGTGCCAGCAGTTACTCTGGGGATGGCTACACCTTC
.	TRBJ1-4	TRBV28	.	CASSLWRGGKNEKLFF	TGTGCCAGCAGTTTATGGAGGGGGGGAAAAAATGAAAAACTGTTTTTT
TRBD1	TRBJ2-7	TRBV5-1	few	CASSTGQEQYF	TGCGCCAGCAGCACGGGACAGGAGCAGTACTTC
.	TRBJ1-1	TRBV7-9	.	CASSWQDKAFF	TGTGCCAGCAGCTGGCAGGATAAAGCTTTCTTT
.	TRBJ1-3	TRBV29-1	.	CSVAASGNTIYF	TGCAGCGTGGCGGCATCTGGAAACACCATATATTTT
.	TRBJ2-1	TRBV2	.	CASSEGGIGYNEQFF	TGTGCCAGCAGTGAAGGCGGGATCGGTTACAATGAGCAGTTCTTC
.	TRBJ2-2	TRBV11-1	.	CASSLDRVPNTGELFF	TGTGCCAGCAGCTTAGACCGTGTACCGAACACCGGGGAGCTGTTTTTT
.	TRBJ2-7	TRBV16	.	CASSTSYEQYF	TGTGCCAGCAGCACCTCCTACGAGCAGTACTTC
.	TRBJ2-3	TRBV5-1	.	CASSLALRTGPDTQYF	TGCGCCAGCAGCTTGGCCCTGCGAACAGGGCCAGATACGCAGTATTTT
.	TRBJ2-2	TRBV5-4	.	CASSRKDSTGELFF	TGTGCCAGCAGCCGAAAGGACAGCACCGGGGAGCTGTTTTTT
TRBD2	TRBJ2-7	TRBV6-2/TRBV6-3	.	CASSYGTSGTEQYF	TGTGCCAGCAGTTACGGGACTAGCGGGACCGAGCAGTACTTC
TRBD1	TRBJ1-4	TRBV7-2	.	CASSVGTGTYNEKLFF	TGTGCCAGCAGCGTAGGGACAGGGACTTATAATGAAAAACTGTTTTTT
.	TRBJ1-6	TRBV27	.	CASSLSIRNNSPLHF	TGTGCCAGCAGTTTATCTATCCGGAATAATTCACCCCTCCACTTT
.	TRBJ2-1	TRBV14	.	CASSPTRGPRREQFF	TGTGCCAGCAGCCCAACCCGTGGCCCTCGCCGGGAGCAGTTCTTC
.	TRBJ2-5	TRBV18	.	CASSLPAGPGGQYF	TGTGCCAGCTCACTCCCTGCGGGGCCCGGTGGCCAGTACTTC
.	TRBJ2-1	TRBV24-1	.	CATSDGYEQFF	TGTGCCACCAGTGATGGGTATGAGCAGTTCTTC
TRBD2	TRBJ2-1	TRBV11-2	.	CASSTGLAGDHEQFF	TGTGCCAGCAGCACGGGACTAGCGGGAGATCATGAGCAGTTCTTC
TRBD1	TRBJ2-7	TRBV6-5	.	CASSRDRIRYEQYF	TGTGCCAGCAGCCGGGACAGGATTCGCTACGAGCAGTACTTC
.	TRBJ2-3	TRBV9	.	CASSVEARDIYADTQYF	TGTGCCAGCAGCGTAGAGGCGAGGGACATTTACGCAGATACGCAGTATTTT
TRBD2	TRBJ2-1	TRBV7-3	once	CASSLRREFREQFF	TGTGCCAGCAGCTTAAGGCGGGAGTTTAGGGAGCAGTTCTTC
.	TRBJ2-7	TRBV7-6	once	CASSLISGSLYEQYF	TGTGCCAGCAGCTTAATAAGTGGGAGCCTGTACGAGCAGTACTTC
.	TRBJ2-5	TRBV11-2	.	CASSWTELETQYF	TGTGCCAGCAGCTGGACAGAGCTAGAGACCCAGTACTTC
TRBD2	TRBJ2-1	TRBV6-2/TRBV6-3	.	CASSLGLVGPNEQFF	TGTGCCAGCAGCCTCGGACTAGTGGGGCCCAATGAGCAGTTCTTC
TRBD2	TRBJ2-7	TRBV6-5	.	CASRFLASGLYEQYF	TGTGCCAGCAGGTTTTTGGCTAGCGGGCTTTACGAGCAGTACTTC
.	TRBJ1-5	TRBV10-3	.	CAISQQGGNQPQHF	TGTGCCATCAGCCAACAGGGTGGCAATCAGCCCCAGCATTTT
.	TRBJ2-2	TRBV5-4	.	CASKEGVVTGELFF	TGTGCCAGTAAGGAGGGCGTGGTCACCGGGGAGCTGTTTTTT
.	TRBJ1-2	TRBV5-4	once	CASSRGPGANNYGYTF	TGTGCCAGCAGCCGGGGGCCAGGGGCGAATAACTATGGCTACACCTTC
TRBD2	TRBJ2-5	TRBV12-5	.	CASATSGQETQYF	TGTGCTAGTGCCACTAGCGGTCAAGAGACCCAGTACTTC
.	TRBJ1-5	TRBV6-1	.	CASSEFKSNQPQHF	TGTGCCAGCAGTGAGTTCAAAAGCAATCAGCCCCAGCATTTT
.	TRBJ2-3	TRBV7-2	.	CASSVDSSGTDTQYF	TGTGCCAGCAGCGTCGACAGCTCCGGCACAGATACGCAGTATTTT
.	TRBJ2-7	TRBV4-3	.	CASSPSRSYEQYF	TGCGCCAGCAGTCCAAGCCGATCCTACGAGCAGTACTTC
.	TRBJ1-1	TRBV7-6	once	CASSSTGRNTEAFF	TGTGCCAGCAGCTCGACAGGCAGGAACACTGAAGCTTTCTTT
.	TRBJ1-1	TRBV3-1/TRBV3-2	.	CASSQSTAPEAFF	TGTGCCAGCAGCCAATCGACAGCCCCTGAAGCTTTCTTT
.	TRBJ2-5	TRBV27	few	CASSSGPETQYF	TGTGCCAGCAGTTCGGGTCCGGAGACCCAGTACTTC
.	TRBJ2-7	TRBV7-8	.	CASSRPGSAYEQYF	TGTGCCAGCAGCCGGCCAGGTAGCGCCTACGAGCAGTACTTC
TRBD1	TRBJ1-3	TRBV11-2	.	CASSSQGKGNTIYF	TGTGCCAGCAGCTCACAGGGGAAAGGAAACACCATATATTTT
.	TRBJ2-3	TRBV7-9	.	CASSRESTDTQYF	TGTGCCAGCAGCCGGGAGAGCACAGATACGCAGTATTTT
.	TRBJ1-3	TRBV28	.	CASSLYGGLNTIYF	TGTGCCAGCAGTTTATATGGTGGGTTAAACACCATATATTTT